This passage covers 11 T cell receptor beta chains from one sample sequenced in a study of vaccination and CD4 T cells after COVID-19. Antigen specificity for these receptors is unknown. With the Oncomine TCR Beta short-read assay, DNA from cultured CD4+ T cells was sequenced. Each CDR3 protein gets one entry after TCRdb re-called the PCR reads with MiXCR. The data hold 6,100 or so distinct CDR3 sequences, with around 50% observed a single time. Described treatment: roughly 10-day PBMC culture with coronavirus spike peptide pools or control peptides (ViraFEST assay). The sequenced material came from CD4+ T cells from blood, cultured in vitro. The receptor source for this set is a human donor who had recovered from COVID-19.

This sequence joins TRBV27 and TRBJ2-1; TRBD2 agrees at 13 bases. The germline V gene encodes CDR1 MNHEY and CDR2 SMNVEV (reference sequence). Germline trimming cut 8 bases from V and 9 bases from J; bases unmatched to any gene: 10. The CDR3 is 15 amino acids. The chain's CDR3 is CASGAGTSGDLEQFF. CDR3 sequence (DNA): TGTGCCAGCGGCGCCGGGACTAGCGGGGATCTTGAGCAGTTCTTC.

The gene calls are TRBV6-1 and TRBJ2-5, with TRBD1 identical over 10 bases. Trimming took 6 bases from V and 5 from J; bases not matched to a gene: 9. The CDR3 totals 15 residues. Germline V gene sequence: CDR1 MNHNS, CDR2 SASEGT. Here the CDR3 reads CASRAGTGVLETQYF. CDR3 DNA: TGTGCCAGCAGAGCCGGGACAGGGGTCCTTGAGACCCAGTACTTC.

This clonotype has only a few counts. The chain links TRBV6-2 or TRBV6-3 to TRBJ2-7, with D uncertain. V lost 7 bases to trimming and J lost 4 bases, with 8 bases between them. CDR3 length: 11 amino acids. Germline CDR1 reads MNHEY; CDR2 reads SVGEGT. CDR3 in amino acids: CASTSAYEQYF. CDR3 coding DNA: TGTGCCAGCACCTCGGCATACGAGCAGTACTTC.

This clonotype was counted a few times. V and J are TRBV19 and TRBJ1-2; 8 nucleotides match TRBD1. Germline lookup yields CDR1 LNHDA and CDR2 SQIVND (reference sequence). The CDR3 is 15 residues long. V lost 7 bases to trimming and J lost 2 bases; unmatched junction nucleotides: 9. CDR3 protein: CASTLQGQANYGYTF. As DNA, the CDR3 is TGTGCCAGTACCTTGCAGGGACAGGCAAACTATGGCTACACCTTC.

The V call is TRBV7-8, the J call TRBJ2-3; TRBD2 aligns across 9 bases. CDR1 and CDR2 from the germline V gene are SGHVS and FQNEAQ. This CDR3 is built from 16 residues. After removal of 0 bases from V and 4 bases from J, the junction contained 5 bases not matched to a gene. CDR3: CASSLASGSPADTQYF. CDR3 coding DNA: TGTGCCAGCAGCTTAGCTAGCGGGAGCCCCGCAGATACGCAGTATTTT.

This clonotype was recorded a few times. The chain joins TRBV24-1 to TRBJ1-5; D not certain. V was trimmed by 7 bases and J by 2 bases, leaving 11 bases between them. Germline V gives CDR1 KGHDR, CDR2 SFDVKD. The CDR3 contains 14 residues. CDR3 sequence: CATRVTAGNQPQHF. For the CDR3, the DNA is TGTGCCACCAGGGTGACCGCAGGCAATCAGCCCCAGCATTTT.

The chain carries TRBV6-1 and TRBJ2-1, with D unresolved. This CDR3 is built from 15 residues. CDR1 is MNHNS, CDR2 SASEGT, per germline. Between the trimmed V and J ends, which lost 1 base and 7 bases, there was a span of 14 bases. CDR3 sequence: CASSEGLDPGNEQFF. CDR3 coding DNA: TGTGCCAGCAGTGAAGGGCTAGACCCAGGTAATGAGCAGTTCTTC.

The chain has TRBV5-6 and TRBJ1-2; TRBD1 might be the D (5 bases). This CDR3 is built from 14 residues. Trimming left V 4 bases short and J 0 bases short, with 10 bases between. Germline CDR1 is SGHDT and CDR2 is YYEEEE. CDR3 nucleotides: TGTGCCAGCAGCCCGCCGACAGCTAACTATGGCTACACCTTC. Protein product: CASSPPTANYGYTF. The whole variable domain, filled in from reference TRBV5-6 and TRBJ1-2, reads DAGVTQSPTHLIKTRGQQVTLRCSPKSGHDTVSWYQQALGQGPQFIFQYYEEEERQRGNFPDRFSGHQFPNYSSELNVNALLLGDSALYLCASSPPTANYGYTFGSGTRLTVV.

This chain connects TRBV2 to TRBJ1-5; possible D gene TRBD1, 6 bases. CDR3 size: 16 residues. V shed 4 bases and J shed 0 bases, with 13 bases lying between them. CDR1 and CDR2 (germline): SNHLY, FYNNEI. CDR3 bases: TGTGCCAGCAGTGTGTCGGGGGCCTATAGCAATCAGCCCCAGCATTTT. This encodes CASSVSGAYSNQPQHF.

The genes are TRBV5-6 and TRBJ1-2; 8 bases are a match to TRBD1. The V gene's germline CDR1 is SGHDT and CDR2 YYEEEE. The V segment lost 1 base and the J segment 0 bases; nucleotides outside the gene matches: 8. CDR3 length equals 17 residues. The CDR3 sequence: CASSLSTGGRANYGYTF. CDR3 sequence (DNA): TGTGCCAGCAGCTTGAGTACAGGGGGAAGGGCTAACTATGGCTACACCTTC.

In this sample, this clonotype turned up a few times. CDR3 sequence (DNA): TGTGCCACCAGCGGGACGACTGGAAACACCATATATTTT. This translates into CATSGTTGNTIYF. This sequence joins TRBV15 and TRBJ1-3; tentatively, D is TRBD1 (5 bases). Per the germline V gene, CDR1 is LNHNV and CDR2 is YYDKDF (reference sequence). The ends were cut back, 5 bases at V and 2 bases at J, with 7 bases in the middle. CDR3 size: 13 residues.